This T cell receptor (beta chain) is from a study of T-cell memory formation after mild COVID-19. TCRdb re-called the 5' RACE reads through MiXCR, storing one row per CDR3 protein. The sample shows a few hundred thousand distinct CDR3 sequences, approximately 9% of them seen only once. The germline V gene encodes CDR1 LNHNV and CDR2 YYDKDF (reference sequence). The V gene end was trimmed by 0 bases and the J gene end by 4 bases; junction bases not matched to a gene: 4. The CDR3 consists of 16 residues. General study findings and limits: Some SARS-CoV-2-responding clones were already detected in memory before infection. The study found contracting CD4+ clones mainly in CM and EM and contracting CD8+ clones in EMRA. Second-wave clones that peaked on day 37 lacked confirmed SARS-CoV-2 specificity.

Details on this clonotype: As yet, its antigen is unknown.

The chain combines TRBV15 with TRBJ2-3; 10 bases agree with TRBD2. The sequence came from a man younger than 35 who had mild COVID-19 (a few samples of this study predate the infection). Cell type and time point are not known. The sequenced material came from PBMCs or a T cell subset sorted from them (not recorded which). For the CDR3, the DNA is TGTGCCACCAGCAGAGACCTAGCGGGGGCGGCAGATACGCAGTATTTT. This sequence encodes CATSRDLAGAADTQYF.